This entry concerns a single TCR beta chain. The sample belongs to a study of control samples from healthy donors and cancer patients. Sequencing was performed with immunoSEQ multiplex PCR; in TCRdb, only in-frame clones are kept and a portion is missing. The profile shows 98,000 or so clones, around three quarters of them singletons. Looked up from germline, CDR1 is SGHTA and CDR2 is FQGNSA. CDR3 size: 15 residues. V lost 1 base, J lost 10 bases, and 9 bases stayed unmatched. Material for sequencing was blood. This sequence originates from a woman aged 25 to 39 in good health. J is TRBJ2-1 and V is TRBV7-2, with 8 bases fitting TRBD2. CDR3 in amino acids: CASSLVRLARGEQFF. In nucleotides, the CDR3 is TGTGCCAGCAGCTTAGTGCGACTAGCGCGGGGGGAGCAGTTCTTC.